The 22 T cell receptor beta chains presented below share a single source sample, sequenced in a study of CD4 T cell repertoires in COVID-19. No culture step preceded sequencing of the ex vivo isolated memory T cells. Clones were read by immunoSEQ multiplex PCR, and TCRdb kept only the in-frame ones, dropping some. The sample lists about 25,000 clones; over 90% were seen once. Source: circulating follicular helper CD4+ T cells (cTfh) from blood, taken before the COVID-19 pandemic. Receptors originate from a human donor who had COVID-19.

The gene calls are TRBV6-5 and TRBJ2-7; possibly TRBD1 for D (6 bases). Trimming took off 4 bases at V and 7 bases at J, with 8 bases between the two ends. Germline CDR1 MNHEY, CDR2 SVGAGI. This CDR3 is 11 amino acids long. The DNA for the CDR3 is TGTGCCAGCAGTTTAGGGGGTGAGCAGTACTTC. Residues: CASSLGGEQYF.

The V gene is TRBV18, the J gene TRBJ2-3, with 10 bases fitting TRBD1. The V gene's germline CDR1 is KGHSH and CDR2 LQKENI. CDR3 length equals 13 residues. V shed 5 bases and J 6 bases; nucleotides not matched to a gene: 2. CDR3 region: CASSSGQGDTQYF. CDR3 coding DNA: TGTGCCAGCTCATCGGGACAGGGGGATACGCAGTATTTT.

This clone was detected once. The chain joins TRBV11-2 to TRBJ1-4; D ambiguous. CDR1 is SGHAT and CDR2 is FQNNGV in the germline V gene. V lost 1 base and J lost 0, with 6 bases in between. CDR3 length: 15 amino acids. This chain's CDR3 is CASSLVRSTNEKLFF. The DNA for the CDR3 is TGTGCCAGCAGCTTAGTCCGGTCAACTAATGAAAAACTGTTTTTT.

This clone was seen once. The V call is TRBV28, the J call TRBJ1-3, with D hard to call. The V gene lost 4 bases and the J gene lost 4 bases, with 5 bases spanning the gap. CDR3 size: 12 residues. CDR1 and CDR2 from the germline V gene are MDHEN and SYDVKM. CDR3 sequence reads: CASSSQGNTIYF. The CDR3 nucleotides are TGTGCCAGCAGTTCACAGGGAAACACCATATATTTT.

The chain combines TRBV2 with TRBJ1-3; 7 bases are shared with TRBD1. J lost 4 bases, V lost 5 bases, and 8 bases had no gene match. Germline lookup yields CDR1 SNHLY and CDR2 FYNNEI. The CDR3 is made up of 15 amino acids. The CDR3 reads CASSRVQGTGNTIYF. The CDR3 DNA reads TGTGCCAGCAGTCGTGTACAGGGGACAGGAAACACCATATATTTT. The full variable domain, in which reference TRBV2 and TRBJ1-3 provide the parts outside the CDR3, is EPEVTQTPSHQVTQMGQEVILRCVPISNHLYFYWYRQILGQKVEFLVSFYNNEISEKSEIFDDQFSVERPDGSNFTLKIRSTKLEDSAMYFCASSRVQGTGNTIYFGEGSWLTVV.

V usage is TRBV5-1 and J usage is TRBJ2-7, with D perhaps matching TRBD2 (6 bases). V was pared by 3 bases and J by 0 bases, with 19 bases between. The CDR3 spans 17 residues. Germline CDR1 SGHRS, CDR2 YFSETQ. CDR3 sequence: CASSYSGTQDSSYEQYF. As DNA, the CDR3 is TGCGCCAGCAGCTACTCCGGGACTCAAGATAGCTCCTACGAGCAGTACTTC.

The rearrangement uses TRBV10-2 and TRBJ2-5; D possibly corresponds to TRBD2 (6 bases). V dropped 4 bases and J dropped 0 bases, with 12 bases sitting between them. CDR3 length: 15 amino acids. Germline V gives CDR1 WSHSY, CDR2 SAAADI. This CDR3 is CASSVGRGDQETQYF. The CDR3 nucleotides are TGCGCCAGCAGTGTGGGGCGGGGTGACCAAGAGACCCAGTACTTC.

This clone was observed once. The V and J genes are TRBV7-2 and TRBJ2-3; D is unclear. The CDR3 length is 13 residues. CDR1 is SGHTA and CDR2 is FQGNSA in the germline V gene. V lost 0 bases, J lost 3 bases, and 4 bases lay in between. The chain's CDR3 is CASSLATTDTQYF. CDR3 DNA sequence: TGTGCCAGCAGCTTAGCGACTACAGATACGCAGTATTTT.

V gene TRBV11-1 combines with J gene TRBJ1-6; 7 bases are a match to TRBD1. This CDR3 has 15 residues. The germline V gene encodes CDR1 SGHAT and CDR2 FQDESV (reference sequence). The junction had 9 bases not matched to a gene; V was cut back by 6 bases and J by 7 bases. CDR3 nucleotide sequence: TGTGCCAGCAGGGAAGAGGGGGCGCTGAATTCACCCCTCCACTTT. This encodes CASREEGALNSPLHF.

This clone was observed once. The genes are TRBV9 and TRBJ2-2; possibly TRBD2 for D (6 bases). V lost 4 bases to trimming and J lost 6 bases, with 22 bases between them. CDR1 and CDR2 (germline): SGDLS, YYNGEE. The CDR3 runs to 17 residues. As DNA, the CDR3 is TGTGCCAGCAGCCCTTCTGAGGGCAGGGCGGGATCCGGGGAGCTGTTTTTT. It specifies CASSPSEGRAGSGELFF. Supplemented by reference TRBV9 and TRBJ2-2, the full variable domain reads DSGVTQTPKHLITATGQRVTLRCSPRSGDLSVYWYQQSLDQGLQFLIQYYNGEERAKGNILERFSAQQFPDLHSELNLSSLELGDSALYFCASSPSEGRAGSGELFFGEGSRLTVL.

The CDR3 nucleotides are TGTGCCAGCAGTTTCCAGGAGGGTCCTGCATGGAGTGAGCAGTTCTTC. Residues: CASSFQEGPAWSEQFF. The chain is built from TRBV28 and TRBJ2-1; tentative D call: TRBD2 (6 bases). CDR3 length: 16 residues. Germline loops: CDR1 MDHEN, CDR2 SYDVKM. V was trimmed by 3 bases and J by 9 bases, leaving 21 bases between them.

The CDR3 loop reads CASGADSAGELFF. The CDR3 DNA follows: TGTGCTAGTGGAGCAGACTCGGCCGGGGAGCTGTTTTTT. This sequence joins TRBV12-5 and TRBJ2-2; D not resolved. CDR3 size: 13 residues. CDR1 and CDR2 from the germline V gene are LGHNT and FRNRAP. V gave up 6 bases and J gave up 6 bases, with 11 bases separating them.

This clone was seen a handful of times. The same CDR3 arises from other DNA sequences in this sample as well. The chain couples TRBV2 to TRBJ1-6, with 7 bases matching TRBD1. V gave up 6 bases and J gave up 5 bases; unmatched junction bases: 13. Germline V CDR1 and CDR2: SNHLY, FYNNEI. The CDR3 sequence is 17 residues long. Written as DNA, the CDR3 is TGTGCCAGCAGAACCGAACCGGGGACAGCCAATAATTCACCCCTCCACTTT. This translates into CASRTEPGTANNSPLHF.

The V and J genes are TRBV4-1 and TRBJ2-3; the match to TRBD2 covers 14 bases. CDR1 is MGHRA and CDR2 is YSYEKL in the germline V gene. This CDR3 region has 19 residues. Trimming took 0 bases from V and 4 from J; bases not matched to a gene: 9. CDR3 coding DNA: TGCGCCAGCAGCCAAGAGCCTGTGGGACTAGCGGGAGTGGCAGATACGCAGTATTTT. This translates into CASSQEPVGLAGVADTQYF.

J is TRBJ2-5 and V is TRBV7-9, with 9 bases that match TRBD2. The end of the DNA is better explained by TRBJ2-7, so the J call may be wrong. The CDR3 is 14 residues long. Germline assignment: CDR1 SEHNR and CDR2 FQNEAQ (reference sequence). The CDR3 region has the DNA TGTGCCAGCAGCTTAGCTAGCGGGAGCTACGAGCAGTACTTC. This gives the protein CASSLASGSYEQYF.

This CDR3 is CASSQITSGGASTYNEQFF. In nucleotides, the CDR3 is TGTGCCAGCAGCCAAATAACTAGCGGGGGGGCCTCCACCTACAATGAGCAGTTCTTC. This rearrangement joins TRBV4-2 to TRBJ2-1; 13 nucleotides match TRBD2. The germline gives CDR1 LGHNA, CDR2 YNFKEQ. The V segment lost 2 bases and the J segment 2 bases; nucleotides outside the gene matches: 9. The CDR3 is 19 residues long.

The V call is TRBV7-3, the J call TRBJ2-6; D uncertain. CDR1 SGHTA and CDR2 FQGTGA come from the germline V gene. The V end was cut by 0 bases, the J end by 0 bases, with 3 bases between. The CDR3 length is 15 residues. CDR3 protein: CASSLTSSGANVLTF. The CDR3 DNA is TGTGCCAGCAGCTTAACTAGCTCTGGGGCCAACGTCCTGACTTTC.

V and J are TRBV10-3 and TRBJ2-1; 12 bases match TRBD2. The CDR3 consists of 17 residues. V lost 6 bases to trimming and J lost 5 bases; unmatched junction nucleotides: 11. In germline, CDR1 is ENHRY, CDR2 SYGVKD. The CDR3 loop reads CAISQHLAGGGDNEQFF. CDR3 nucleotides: TGTGCCATCAGCCAACATCTAGCGGGGGGGGGTGACAATGAGCAGTTCTTC.

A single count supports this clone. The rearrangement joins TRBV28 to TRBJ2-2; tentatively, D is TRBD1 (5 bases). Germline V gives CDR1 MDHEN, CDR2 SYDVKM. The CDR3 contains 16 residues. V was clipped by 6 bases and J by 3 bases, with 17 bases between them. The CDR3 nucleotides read TGTGCCAGCAGGGATAAAGGGGTAGGGGACACCGGGGAGCTGTTTTTT. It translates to CASRDKGVGDTGELFF.

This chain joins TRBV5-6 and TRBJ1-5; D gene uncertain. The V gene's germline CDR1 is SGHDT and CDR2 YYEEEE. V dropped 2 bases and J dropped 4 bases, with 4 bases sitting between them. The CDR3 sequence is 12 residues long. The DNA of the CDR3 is TGTGCCAGCAGCTTCGGTAATCAGCCCCAGCATTTT. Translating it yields CASSFGNQPQHF.

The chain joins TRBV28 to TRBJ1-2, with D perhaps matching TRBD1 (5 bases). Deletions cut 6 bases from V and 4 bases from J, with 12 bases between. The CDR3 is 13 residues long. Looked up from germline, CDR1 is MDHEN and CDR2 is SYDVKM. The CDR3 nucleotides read TGTGCCAGCAGCCCGACAGCATTCTATGGCTACACCTTC. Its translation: CASSPTAFYGYTF.

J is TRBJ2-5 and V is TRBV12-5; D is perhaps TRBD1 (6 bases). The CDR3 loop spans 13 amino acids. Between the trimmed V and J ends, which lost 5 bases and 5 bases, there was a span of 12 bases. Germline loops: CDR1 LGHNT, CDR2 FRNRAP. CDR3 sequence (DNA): TGTGCTAGTGGTCAACAGGGCGGTGAGACCCAGTACTTC. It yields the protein CASGQQGGETQYF.